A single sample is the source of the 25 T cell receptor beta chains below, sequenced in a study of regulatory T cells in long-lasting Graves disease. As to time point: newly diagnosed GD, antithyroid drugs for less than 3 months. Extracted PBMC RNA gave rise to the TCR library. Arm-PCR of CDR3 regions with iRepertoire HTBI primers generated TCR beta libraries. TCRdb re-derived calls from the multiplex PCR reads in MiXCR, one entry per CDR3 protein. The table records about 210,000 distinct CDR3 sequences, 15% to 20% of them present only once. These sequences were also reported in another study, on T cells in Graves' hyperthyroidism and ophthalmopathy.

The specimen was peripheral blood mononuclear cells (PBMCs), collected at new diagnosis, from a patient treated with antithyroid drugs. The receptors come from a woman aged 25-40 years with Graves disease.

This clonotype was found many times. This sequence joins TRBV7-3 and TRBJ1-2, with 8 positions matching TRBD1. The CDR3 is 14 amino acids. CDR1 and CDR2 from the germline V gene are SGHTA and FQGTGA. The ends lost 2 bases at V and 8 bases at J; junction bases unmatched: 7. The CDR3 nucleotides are TGTGCCAGCAGCTTAGGACAGGGTGCGGGAGGCTACACCTTC. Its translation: CASSLGQGAGGYTF.

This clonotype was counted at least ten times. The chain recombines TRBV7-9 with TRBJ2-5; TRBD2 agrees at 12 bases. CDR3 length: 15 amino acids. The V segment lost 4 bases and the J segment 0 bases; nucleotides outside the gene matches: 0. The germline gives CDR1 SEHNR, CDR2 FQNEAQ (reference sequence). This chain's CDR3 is CASSSSGGDQETQYF. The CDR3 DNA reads TGTGCCAGCAGCTCTAGCGGGGGGGACCAAGAGACCCAGTACTTC.

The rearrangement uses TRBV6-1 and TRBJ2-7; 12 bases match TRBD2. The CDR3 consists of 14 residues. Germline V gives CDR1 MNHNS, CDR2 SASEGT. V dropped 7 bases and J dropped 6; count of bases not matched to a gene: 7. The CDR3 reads CASIPTSGSREQYF. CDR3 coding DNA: TGTGCCAGCATCCCGACTAGCGGGAGCCGCGAGCAGTACTTC.

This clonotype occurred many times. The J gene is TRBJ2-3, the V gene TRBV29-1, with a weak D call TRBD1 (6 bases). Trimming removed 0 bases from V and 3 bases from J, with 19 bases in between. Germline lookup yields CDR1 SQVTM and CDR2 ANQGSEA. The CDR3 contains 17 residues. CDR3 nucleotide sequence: TGCAGCGTTGAAGATCTTCTTGGGACACAAGGGACAGATACGCAGTATTTT. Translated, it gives CSVEDLLGTQGTDTQYF.

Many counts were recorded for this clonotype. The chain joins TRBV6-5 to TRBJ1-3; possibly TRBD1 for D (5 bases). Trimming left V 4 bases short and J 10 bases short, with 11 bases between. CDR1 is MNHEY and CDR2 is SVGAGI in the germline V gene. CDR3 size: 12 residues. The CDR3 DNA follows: TGTGCCAGCAGTTCCAAAGGGGCAACCATATATTTT. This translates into CASSSKGATIYF.

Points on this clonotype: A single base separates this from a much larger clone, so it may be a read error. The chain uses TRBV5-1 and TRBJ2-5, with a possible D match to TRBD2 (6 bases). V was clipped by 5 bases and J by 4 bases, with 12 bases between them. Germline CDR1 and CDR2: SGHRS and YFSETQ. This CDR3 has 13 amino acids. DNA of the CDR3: TGCGCCAGCAGAAGGACTAACGGAGAGACCCAGTACTTC. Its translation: CASRRTNGETQYF. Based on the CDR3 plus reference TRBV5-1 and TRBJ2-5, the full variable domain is KAGVTQTPRYLIKTRGQQVTLSCSPISGHRSVSWYQQTPGQGLQFLFEYFSETQRNKGNFPGRFSGRQFSNSRSEMNVSTLELGDSALYLCASRRTNGETQYFGPGTRLLVL.

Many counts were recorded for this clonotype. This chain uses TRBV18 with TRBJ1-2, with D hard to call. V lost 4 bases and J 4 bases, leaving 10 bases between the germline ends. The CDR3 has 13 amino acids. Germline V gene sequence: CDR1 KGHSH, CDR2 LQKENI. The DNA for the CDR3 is TGTGCCAGCTCACAATACAGTTCCTATGGCTACACCTTC. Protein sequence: CASSQYSSYGYTF.

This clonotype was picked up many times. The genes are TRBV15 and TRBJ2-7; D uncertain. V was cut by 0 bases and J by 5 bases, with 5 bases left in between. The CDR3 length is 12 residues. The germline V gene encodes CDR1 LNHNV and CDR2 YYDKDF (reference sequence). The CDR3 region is CATSRDHNEQYF. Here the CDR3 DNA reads TGTGCCACCAGCAGAGATCACAACGAGCAGTACTTC.

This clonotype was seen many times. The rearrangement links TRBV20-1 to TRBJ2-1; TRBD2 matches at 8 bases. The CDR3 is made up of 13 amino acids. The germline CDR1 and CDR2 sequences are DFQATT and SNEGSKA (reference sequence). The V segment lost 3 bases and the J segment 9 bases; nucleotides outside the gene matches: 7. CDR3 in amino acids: CSASLAGLFEQFF. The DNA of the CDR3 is TGCAGTGCTAGTCTAGCGGGCCTGTTTGAGCAGTTCTTC.

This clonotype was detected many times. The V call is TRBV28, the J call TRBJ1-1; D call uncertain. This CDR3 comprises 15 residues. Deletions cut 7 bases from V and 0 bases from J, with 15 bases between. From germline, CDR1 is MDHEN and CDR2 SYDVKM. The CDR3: CASTPPAGLNTEAFF. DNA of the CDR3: TGTGCCAGCACCCCCCCGGCAGGCCTGAACACTGAAGCTTTCTTT. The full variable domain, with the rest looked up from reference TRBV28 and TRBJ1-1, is DVKVTQSSRYLVKRTGEKVFLECVQDMDHENMFWYRQDPGLGLRLIYFSYDVKMKEKGDIPEGYSVSREKKERFSLILESASTNQTSMYLCASTPPAGLNTEAFFGQGTRLTVV.

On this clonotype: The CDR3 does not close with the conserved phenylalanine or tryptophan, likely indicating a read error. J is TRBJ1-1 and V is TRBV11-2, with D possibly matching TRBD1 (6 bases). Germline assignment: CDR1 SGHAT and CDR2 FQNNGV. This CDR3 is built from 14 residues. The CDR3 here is CASSLTGWDTEAFC. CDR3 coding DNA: TGTGCCAGCAGCTTAACAGGCTGGGACACAGAAGCTTTCTGT.

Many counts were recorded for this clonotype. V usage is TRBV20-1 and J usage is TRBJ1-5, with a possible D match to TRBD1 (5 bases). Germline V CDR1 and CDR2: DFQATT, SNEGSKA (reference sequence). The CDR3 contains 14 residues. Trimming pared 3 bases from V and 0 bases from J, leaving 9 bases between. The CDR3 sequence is CSASTGDSNQPQHF. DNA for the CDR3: TGCAGTGCTAGTACGGGGGATAGCAATCAGCCCCAGCATTTT.

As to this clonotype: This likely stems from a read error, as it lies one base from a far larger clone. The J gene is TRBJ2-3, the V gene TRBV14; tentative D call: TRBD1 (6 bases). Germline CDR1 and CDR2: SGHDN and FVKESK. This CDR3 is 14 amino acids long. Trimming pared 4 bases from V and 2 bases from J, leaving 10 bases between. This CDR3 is CASSRTGNTDTQYF. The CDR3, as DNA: TGTGCCAGCAGCCGCACAGGGAACACAGATACGCAGTATTTT.

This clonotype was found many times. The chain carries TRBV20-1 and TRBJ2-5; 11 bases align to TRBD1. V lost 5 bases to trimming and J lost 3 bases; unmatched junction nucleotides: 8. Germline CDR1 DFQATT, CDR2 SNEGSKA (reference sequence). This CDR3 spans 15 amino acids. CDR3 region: CSADWTGGGKETQYF. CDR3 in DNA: TGCAGTGCTGATTGGACAGGGGGCGGGAAAGAGACCCAGTACTTC.

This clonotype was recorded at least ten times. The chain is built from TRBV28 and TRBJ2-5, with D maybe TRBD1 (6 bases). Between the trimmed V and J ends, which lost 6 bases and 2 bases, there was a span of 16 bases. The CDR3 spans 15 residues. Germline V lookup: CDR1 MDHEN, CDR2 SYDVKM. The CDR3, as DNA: TGTGCCAGCAGACTCCGGGACATAAGTCAAGAGACCCAGTACTTC. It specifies CASRLRDISQETQYF.

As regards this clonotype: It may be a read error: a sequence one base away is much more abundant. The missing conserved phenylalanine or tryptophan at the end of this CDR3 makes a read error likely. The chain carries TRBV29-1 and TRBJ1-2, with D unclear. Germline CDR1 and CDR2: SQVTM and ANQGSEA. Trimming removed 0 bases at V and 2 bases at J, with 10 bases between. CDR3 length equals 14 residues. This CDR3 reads CSVEDRAVNYGYTS. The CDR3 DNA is TGCAGCGTTGAAGATCGGGCGGTGAACTATGGCTACACCTCC.

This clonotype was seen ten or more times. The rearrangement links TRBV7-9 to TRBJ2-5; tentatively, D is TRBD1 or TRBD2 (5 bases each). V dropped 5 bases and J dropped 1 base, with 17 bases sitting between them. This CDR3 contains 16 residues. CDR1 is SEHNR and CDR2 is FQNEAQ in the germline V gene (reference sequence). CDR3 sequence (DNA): TGTGCCAGCAGCGCATTTAGTGTGGGACCCCAAGAGACCCAGTACTTC. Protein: CASSAFSVGPQETQYF.

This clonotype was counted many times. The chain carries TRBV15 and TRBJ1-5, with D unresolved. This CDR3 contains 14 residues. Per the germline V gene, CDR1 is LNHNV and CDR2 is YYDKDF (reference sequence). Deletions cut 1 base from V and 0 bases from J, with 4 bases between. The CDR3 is CATSRAVSNQPQHF. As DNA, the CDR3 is TGTGCCACCAGCAGAGCAGTTAGCAATCAGCCCCAGCATTTT.

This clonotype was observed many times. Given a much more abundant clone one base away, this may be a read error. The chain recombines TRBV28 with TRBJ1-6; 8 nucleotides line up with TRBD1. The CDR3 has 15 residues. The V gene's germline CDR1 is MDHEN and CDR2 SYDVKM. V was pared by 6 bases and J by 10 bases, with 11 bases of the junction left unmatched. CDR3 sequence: CASSLINTGGSPLHF. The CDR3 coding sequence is TGTGCCAGCAGCCTCATCAATACAGGGGGATCACCCCTCCACTTT.

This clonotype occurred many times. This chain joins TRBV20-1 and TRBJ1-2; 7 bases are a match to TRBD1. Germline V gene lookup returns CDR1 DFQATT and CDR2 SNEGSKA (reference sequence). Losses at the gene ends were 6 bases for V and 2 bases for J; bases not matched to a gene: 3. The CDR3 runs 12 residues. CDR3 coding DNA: TGCAGTGCGGTACAGGGGAACTATGGCTACACCTTC. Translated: CSAVQGNYGYTF.

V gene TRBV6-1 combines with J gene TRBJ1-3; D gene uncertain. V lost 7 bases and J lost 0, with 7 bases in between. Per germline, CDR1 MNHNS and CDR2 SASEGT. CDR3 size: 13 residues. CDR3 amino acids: CASNRYSGNTIYF. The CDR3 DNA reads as TGTGCCAGCAATCGTTACTCTGGAAACACCATATATTTT.

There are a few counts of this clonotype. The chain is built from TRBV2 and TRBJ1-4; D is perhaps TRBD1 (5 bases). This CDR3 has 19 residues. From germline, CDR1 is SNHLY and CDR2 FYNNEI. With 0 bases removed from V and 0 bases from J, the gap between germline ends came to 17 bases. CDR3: CASSEASPGRITTNEKLFF. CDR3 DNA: TGTGCCAGCAGTGAAGCGTCACCGGGACGGATAACAACTAATGAAAAACTGTTTTTT.

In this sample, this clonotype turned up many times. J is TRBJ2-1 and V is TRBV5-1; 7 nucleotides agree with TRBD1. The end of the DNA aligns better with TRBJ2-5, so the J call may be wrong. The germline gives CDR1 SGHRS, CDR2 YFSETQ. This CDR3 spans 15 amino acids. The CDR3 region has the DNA TGCGCCAGCAGCTTGGCCCCGGGACAGCAAGAGACCCAGTACTTC. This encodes CASSLAPGQQETQYF.

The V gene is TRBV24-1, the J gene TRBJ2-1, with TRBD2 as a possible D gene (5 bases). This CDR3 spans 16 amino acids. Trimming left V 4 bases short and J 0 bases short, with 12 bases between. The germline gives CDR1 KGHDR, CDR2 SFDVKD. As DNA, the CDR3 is TGTGCCACCAGTGACCCCTGGAGGACCTCCTACAATGAGCAGTTCTTC. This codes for CATSDPWRTSYNEQFF.

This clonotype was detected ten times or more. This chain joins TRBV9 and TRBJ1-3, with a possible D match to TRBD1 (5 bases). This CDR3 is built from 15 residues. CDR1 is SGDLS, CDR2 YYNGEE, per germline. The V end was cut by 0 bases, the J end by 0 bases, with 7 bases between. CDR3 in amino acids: CASSVAQGSGNTIYF. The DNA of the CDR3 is TGTGCCAGCAGCGTAGCTCAGGGCTCTGGAAACACCATATATTTT.